This is a list of T cell receptor beta chains from one sample in a study of response to subunit inactivated influenza vaccine. TCRdb re-derived calls from the RT-PCR reads in MiXCR, one entry per CDR3 protein. The data contain around 470,000 distinct CDR3 sequences, less than 7.5% of them seen just once; the ten biggest clones take up around 13%. This specimen consisted of PBMCs from blood, obtained less than 30 months after vaccination. The receptors were gathered from a man between 50 and 70 years old who received an inactivated influenza vaccine. Each CDR3 is given with its conserved first and last residue. The D gene is left open where the match is weak. The listing skips clone size in some rows; elsewhere it reads once, few, many or a size class.

V gene	D gene	clone size	J gene	CDR3 protein	CDR3 DNA
TRBV6-1	TRBD1	-	TRBJ2-1	CASSTGQGNMNEQFF	TGTGCCAGCAGCACCGGACAGGGTAATATGAATGAGCAGTTCTTC
TRBV7-9	-	few	TRBJ2-1	CASSFRGGSYNEQFF	TGTGCCAGCAGCTTCAGGGGGGGCTCCTACAATGAGCAGTTCTTC
TRBV20-1	TRBD2	many	TRBJ2-7	CSASRTSGGAGEQYF	TGCAGTGCTAGTCGGACTAGCGGGGGGGCGGGCGAGCAGTACTTC
TRBV6-2/TRBV6-3	TRBD1	few	TRBJ2-7	CASRTERTGSSYEQYF	TGTGCCAGCAGGACAGAGAGGACAGGGAGTTCGTACGAGCAGTACTTC
TRBV28	-	-	TRBJ2-7	CASSLSPVYEQYF	TGTGCCAGCAGCCTCTCCCCCGTTTACGAGCAGTACTTC
TRBV12-3/TRBV12-4	-	-	TRBJ2-7	CASAGPVISYEQYF	TGTGCCTCCGCTGGTCCAGTGATCTCCTACGAGCAGTACTTC
TRBV11-2	-	few	TRBJ2-5	CASSRKPPTQYF	TGTGCCAGCAGCCGGAAGCCCCCGACCCAGTACTTC
TRBV20-1	TRBD1	few	TRBJ2-7	CSAMDRGPTYEQYF	TGCAGTGCTATGGACAGGGGACCTACCTACGAGCAGTACTTC
TRBV20-1	-	many	TRBJ2-5	CSARDVGGRQETQYF	TGCAGTGCTAGAGACGTCGGGGGACGCCAAGAGACCCAGTACTTC
TRBV20-1	-	many	TRBJ2-2	CSARSGTANTGELFF	TGCAGTGCTAGATCCGGGACTGCGAACACCGGGGAGCTGTTTTTT
TRBV11-2	TRBD1	-	TRBJ2-7	CASSTGQGRGEQYF	TGTGCCAGCAGTACTGGACAGGGACGGGGCGAGCAGTACTTC
TRBV10-2	-	-	TRBJ1-6	CASSLQASSYNSPLHF	TGCGCCAGCAGTTTGCAGGCGAGCTCCTATAATTCACCCCTCCACTTT
TRBV6-1	-	many	TRBJ2-3	CASSEVGTQSSTDTQYF	TGTGCCAGCAGTGAGGTTGGGACCCAGAGTAGCACAGATACGCAGTATTTT
TRBV29-1	-	few	TRBJ1-2	CSVSIGANYGYTF	TGCAGCGTAAGCATCGGAGCTAACTATGGCTACACCTTC
TRBV2	-	few	TRBJ1-4	CASTPQTGANEKLFF	TGTGCCAGCACCCCCCAAACGGGCGCTAATGAAAAACTGTTTTTT
TRBV5-1	-	many	TRBJ2-7	CASSSTAGLDEQYF	TGCGCCAGCAGCTCCACTGCGGGATTAGACGAGCAGTACTTC
TRBV2	-	few	TRBJ2-1	CASRPAGYNEQFF	TGTGCCAGCAGGCCCGCGGGCTACAATGAGCAGTTCTTC
TRBV20-1	-	-	TRBJ1-3	CSALSNTIYF	TGCAGTGCTCTCTCTAACACCATATATTTT
TRBV29-1	TRBD2	few	TRBJ2-7	CSVEDRAGVTYEQYF	TGCAGCGTTGAAGACAGAGCGGGAGTAACCTACGAGCAGTACTTC
TRBV20-1	-	few	TRBJ2-1	CSAGSGSAAYNEQFF	TGCAGTGCAGGGTCAGGTAGCGCAGCCTACAATGAGCAGTTCTTC
TRBV11-1	-	-	TRBJ1-5	CASSLVGPEGFSNQPQHF	TGTGCCAGCAGCTTAGTAGGGCCCGAGGGATTTAGCAATCAGCCCCAGCATTTT
TRBV7-9	-	-	TRBJ2-2	CASSLVASTGELFF	TGTGCCAGCAGCTTAGTTGCGAGCACCGGGGAGCTGTTTTTT
TRBV4-3	TRBD2	-	TRBJ2-3	CASSRLAGGLTDTQYF	TGCGCCAGCAGCCGGTTAGCGGGGGGGCTAACAGATACGCAGTATTTT
TRBV5-5	-	-	TRBJ1-3	CASSLGPVFGNTIYF	TGTGCCAGCAGCTTGGGGCCTGTGTTTGGAAACACCATATATTTT
TRBV30	-	-	TRBJ1-3	CAWSRTGNTIYF	TGTGCCTGGAGTAGGACCGGAAACACCATATATTTT
TRBV7-9	-	few	TRBJ1-2	CASSLGDGTNYGYTF	TGTGCCAGCAGCCTAGGAGACGGGACAAACTATGGCTACACCTTC
TRBV15	-	-	TRBJ2-7	CATSRAQFSYEQYF	TGTGCCACCAGCAGAGCACAATTCTCCTACGAGCAGTACTTC
TRBV7-2	-	few	TRBJ2-1	CASRQTGSEQFF	TGTGCCAGCAGACAGACGGGGAGTGAGCAGTTCTTC
TRBV5-1	-	few	TRBJ2-2	CASSLGSVNTGELFF	TGCGCCAGCAGCTTGGGTTCGGTGAACACCGGGGAGCTGTTTTTT
TRBV3-1	-	-	TRBJ2-7	CASSQTLHREKQYF	TGTGCCAGCAGCCAAACGTTACATCGGGAGAAGCAGTACTTC
TRBV20-1	TRBD2	many	TRBJ2-3	CSAPGRTSGGDTQYF	TGCAGTGCCCCCGGACGGACTAGTGGGGGGGATACGCAGTATTTT
TRBV2	TRBD1	-	TRBJ2-5	CASRLGTGIQETQYF	TGTGCCAGCAGACTTGGGACAGGGATACAAGAGACCCAGTACTTC
TRBV5-1	TRBD2	many	TRBJ2-3	CASSLGASGTVGDTQYF	TGCGCCAGCAGCTTGGGTGCTAGCGGGACCGTTGGAGATACGCAGTATTTT
TRBV7-2	-	many	TRBJ1-2	CASSYTPYGYTF	TGTGCCAGCAGCTACACTCCCTATGGCTACACCTTC
TRBV15	TRBD2	many	TRBJ2-5	CATTNLSGRSVETQYF	TGTGCCACCACTAACCTTAGCGGGAGGTCGGTAGAGACCCAGTACTTC
TRBV5-6	TRBD2	many	TRBJ2-1	CASSHIAGGPSAYNEQFF	TGTGCCAGCAGCCATATAGCGGGAGGGCCTTCGGCCTACAATGAGCAGTTCTTC
TRBV12-3/TRBV12-4	-	few	TRBJ2-5	CASSQTWGGQETQYF	TGTGCCAGCAGCCAAACATGGGGCGGTCAAGAGACCCAGTACTTC
TRBV12-3/TRBV12-4	TRBD1	few	TRBJ1-2	CASSLGQGAGVGYTF	TGTGCCAGCAGTTTAGGACAGGGGGCGGGCGTTGGCTACACCTTC
TRBV3-1	-	few	TRBJ1-1	CASSQAQEGTEAFF	TGTGCCAGCAGCCAAGCCCAGGAGGGCACTGAAGCTTTCTTT
TRBV6-5	-	many	TRBJ2-2	CASSYMASYNTGELFF	TGTGCCAGCAGTTACATGGCCAGCTATAACACCGGGGAGCTGTTTTTT
TRBV5-1	-	few	TRBJ1-6	CASSLVLGSDNSPLHF	TGCGCCAGCAGCTTGGTACTTGGGAGCGACAATTCACCCCTCCACTTT
TRBV18	-	few	TRBJ1-1	CASSPPSPAVTGSEAFF	TGTGCCAGCTCACCACCGTCCCCGGCGGTAACAGGGAGTGAAGCTTTCTTT
TRBV12-3/TRBV12-4	-	few	TRBJ2-7	CASSLTSTGSYEQYF	TGTGCCAGCAGTTTGACTTCCACGGGCTCCTACGAGCAGTACTTC